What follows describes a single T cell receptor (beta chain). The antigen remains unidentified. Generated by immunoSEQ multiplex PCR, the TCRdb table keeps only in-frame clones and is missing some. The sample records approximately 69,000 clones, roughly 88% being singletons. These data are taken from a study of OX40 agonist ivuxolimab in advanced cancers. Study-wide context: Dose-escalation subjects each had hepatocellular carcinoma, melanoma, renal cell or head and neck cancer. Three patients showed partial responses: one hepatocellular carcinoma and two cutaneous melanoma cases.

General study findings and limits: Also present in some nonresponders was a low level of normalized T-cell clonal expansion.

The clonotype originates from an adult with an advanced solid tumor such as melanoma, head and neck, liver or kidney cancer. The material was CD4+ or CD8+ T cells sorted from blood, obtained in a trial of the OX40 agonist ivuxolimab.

As DNA, the CDR3 is TGCAGCGTGAGCGAGGGACAGAGGAATTCACCCCTCCACTTT. Its protein is CSVSEGQRNSPLHF. The chain carries TRBV29-1 and TRBJ1-6; 7 bases are shared with TRBD1. Trimming took 6 bases from V and 7 from J; bases not matched to a gene: 9. The CDR3 covers 14 residues. CDR1 SQVTM and CDR2 ANQGSEA come from the germline V gene.